These 32 T cell receptor beta chains share one sample of origin, sequenced in a study of cytomegalovirus exposure and HLA in healthy donors. The PCR made use of 60 Vbeta and 13 Jbeta primers. Measured with immunoSEQ multiplex PCR; TCRdb has only the in-frame clones, and not every one. The profile shows 99,000 or so clones, approximately 86% of them singletons. Input material: PBMCs. All receptors derive from a man younger than 35 in good health and CMV-seronegative.

This clone was observed a few times. J is TRBJ2-1 and V is TRBV5-1; 9 bases agree with TRBD2. Germline-derived CDR1 and CDR2 are SGHRS and YFSETQ. The CDR3 totals 17 residues. Trimming cost V 2 bases and J 5 bases; bases outside gene matches: 11. CDR3: CASSLRSRTSVNNEQFF. The CDR3 coding sequence is TGCGCCAGCAGCTTACGTAGTCGGACTAGCGTTAACAATGAGCAGTTCTTC.

V usage is TRBV4-2 and J usage is TRBJ2-7, with 9 bases aligning to TRBD2. The CDR3 length is 15 residues. CDR1 and CDR2 from the germline V gene are LGHNA and YNFKEQ. V shed 1 base and J 5 bases; nucleotides not matched to a gene: 6. The CDR3 DNA follows: TGTGCCAGCAGCCAAGGTATAGCGGGAGAAGACGAGCAGTACTTC. Translated: CASSQGIAGEDEQYF.

The rearrangement joins TRBV11-3 to TRBJ2-7; TRBD2 aligns across 8 bases. The CDR3 has 14 amino acids. Germline V gives CDR1 SGHNT, CDR2 YENEEA. V was clipped by 1 base and J by 3 bases; unmatched bases: 2. CDR3 region: CASSLGSGGYEQYF. The CDR3 DNA reads TGTGCCAGCAGCTTAGGGAGCGGGGGCTACGAGCAGTACTTC.

The CDR3 DNA follows: TGTGCCAGCAGTCTCAGCGGAGTGGGGCAGTACTTC. It encodes CASSLSGVGQYF. V usage is TRBV27 and J usage is TRBJ2-7; TRBD2 might be the D (5 bases). The CDR3 loop spans 12 amino acids. Trimming shortened V by 5 bases and J by 9 bases, and 14 bases separated the two germline ends. The germline V gene encodes CDR1 MNHEY and CDR2 SMNVEV (reference sequence).

J is TRBJ1-1 and V is TRBV7-9; no clear D. The CDR3 loop spans 12 amino acids. Trimming took 5 bases from V and 4 from J, leaving 8 bases between them. Germline V CDR1 and CDR2: SEHNR, FQNEAQ (reference sequence). CDR3 coding DNA: TGTGCCAGCAGCCCCCCGGGCACTGAAGCTTTCTTT. Translated: CASSPPGTEAFF.

This chain connects TRBV14 to TRBJ1-1; D gene unclear. Germline V gene sequence: CDR1 SGHDN, CDR2 FVKESK. Trimming removed 0 bases at V and 5 bases at J, with 10 bases between. The CDR3 runs 14 residues. This chain's CDR3 is CASSQDREGTEAFF. CDR3 DNA sequence: TGTGCCAGCAGCCAAGATCGGGAGGGAACTGAAGCTTTCTTT.

This chain connects TRBV28 to TRBJ2-1; TRBD2 aligns across 9 bases. J lost 3 bases, V lost 4 bases, and 7 bases had no gene match. The germline CDR1 and CDR2 sequences are MDHEN and SYDVKM. This CDR3 region has 16 residues. The DNA for the CDR3 is TGTGCCAGCAGTTCACTGACTAGCGGCCTCTACAATGAGCAGTTCTTC. The encoded protein is CASSSLTSGLYNEQFF. The full variable domain, its missing parts supplied by reference TRBV28 and TRBJ2-1, is DVKVTQSSRYLVKRTGEKVFLECVQDMDHENMFWYRQDPGLGLRLIYFSYDVKMKEKGDIPEGYSVSREKKERFSLILESASTNQTSMYLCASSSLTSGLYNEQFFGPGTRLTVL.

The V and J genes are TRBV19 and TRBJ2-4, with 10 nucleotides matching TRBD1. The CDR3 is 14 amino acids. V trimming: 5 bases; J trimming: 6 bases; junction bases outside the gene matches: 4. Germline assignment: CDR1 LNHDA and CDR2 SQIVND (reference sequence). CDR3 region: CASSVGQGVNIQYF. Here the CDR3 DNA reads TGTGCCAGTAGTGTTGGACAGGGGGTAAACATTCAGTACTTC.

The chain combines TRBV10-1 with TRBJ2-7; TRBD2 matches 10 bases. In germline, CDR1 is WNHNN, CDR2 SYGVQD (reference sequence). Trimming removed 4 bases from V and 6 bases from J; junction bases left unmatched: 9. CDR3 size: 15 residues. The DNA of the CDR3 is TGCGCCAGCAGTGGTGGATCAGCGGGAGGGCTCGAGCAGTACTTC. Encoded protein: CASSGGSAGGLEQYF.

This sequence joins TRBV28 and TRBJ2-5; 7 bases align to TRBD1. The junction had 9 bases not matched to a gene; V was cut back by 4 bases and J by 4 bases. The CDR3 is made up of 15 amino acids. The V gene's germline CDR1 is MDHEN and CDR2 SYDVKM. The CDR3 bases are TGTGCCAGCAGTTCGAACAGGGGCGCGGGAGAGACCCAGTACTTC. Encoded protein: CASSSNRGAGETQYF.

The chain is built from TRBV19 and TRBJ2-1, with TRBD2 matching 7 bases. Germline values: CDR1 LNHDA, CDR2 SQIVND (reference sequence). This CDR3 has 16 amino acids. J lost 4 bases, V lost 0 bases, and 6 bases had no gene match. The CDR3 DNA reads as TGTGCCAGTAGTATAGATGGGGCTAGCGGATACAATGAGCAGTTCTTC. It yields the protein CASSIDGASGYNEQFF.

The chain joins TRBV18 to TRBJ2-7; D is possibly TRBD1 (6 bases). In germline, CDR1 is KGHSH, CDR2 LQKENI. CDR3 size: 15 residues. V lost 9 bases and J 2 bases, leaving 20 bases between the germline ends. CDR3 residues: CASLTLWTDPYEQYF. CDR3 in DNA: TGTGCCAGTCTCACCCTTTGGACAGACCCCTACGAGCAGTACTTC.

Comments on this clone: This same CDR3 is encoded by further DNA sequences in the sample. The chain joins TRBV30 to TRBJ2-7; the D is unclear. CDR1 and CDR2 (germline): GTSNPN, SVGIG (reference sequence). V lost 0 bases, J lost 4 bases, and 4 bases lay in between. CDR3 length equals 11 residues. CDR3 in DNA: TGTGCCTGGAGTGTACTGTACGAGCAGTACTTC. Residues: CAWSVLYEQYF.

CDR3 coding DNA: TGTGCCAGCAGCCCGAATCCAGGGGCAGGCTATTCACCCCTCCACTTT. This codes for CASSPNPGAGYSPLHF. The V call is TRBV7-2, the J call TRBJ1-6; D possibly corresponds to TRBD1 (6 bases). The length of the CDR3 is 16 residues. CDR1 is SGHTA, CDR2 FQGNSA, per germline. V was cut by 5 bases and J by 8 bases, with 19 bases left in between.

The genes are TRBV7-2 and TRBJ2-7; weak D call: TRBD2 (6 bases). CDR3 size: 15 residues. Between the trimmed V and J ends, which lost 4 bases and 3 bases, there was a span of 16 bases. Germline lookup yields CDR1 SGHTA and CDR2 FQGNSA. The CDR3 DNA reads as TGTGCCAGCAGCTCCTCTAGCGACAAAGGCTACGAGCAGTACTTC. Translated: CASSSSSDKGYEQYF. Complete variable domain (other parts from reference TRBV7-2 and TRBJ2-7): GAGVSQSPSNKVTEKGKDVELRCDPISGHTALYWYRQSLGQGLEFLIYFQGNSAPDKSGLPSDRFSAERTGGSVSTLTIQRTQQEDSAVYLCASSSSSDKGYEQYFGPGTRLTVT.

V usage is TRBV27 and J usage is TRBJ2-1, with TRBD2 matching 7 bases. V was pared by 0 bases and J by 8 bases, with 4 bases of the junction left unmatched. The CDR3 consists of 14 residues. CDR1 is MNHEY and CDR2 is SMNVEV in the germline V gene (reference sequence). CDR3 residues: CASSLSVAGDEQFF. Written as DNA, the CDR3 is TGTGCCAGCAGTTTATCGGTTGCGGGGGATGAGCAGTTCTTC.

The chain has TRBV19 and TRBJ1-5; D gene ambiguous. Germline values: CDR1 LNHDA, CDR2 SQIVND (reference sequence). The CDR3 runs 13 residues. Trimming took off 5 bases at V and 2 bases at J, with 7 bases between the two ends. CDR3 bases: TGTGCCAGTAGTTACGGGGGCAATCAGCCCCAGCATTTT. Amino acids: CASSYGGNQPQHF. Full variable domain (missing parts from reference TRBV19 and TRBJ1-5): DGGITQSPKYLFRKEGQNVTLSCEQNLNHDAMYWYRQDPGQGLRLIYYSQIVNDFQKGDIAEGYSVSREKKESFPLTVTSAQKNPTAFYLCASSYGGNQPQHFGDGTRLSIL.

The chain carries TRBV7-2 and TRBJ2-7; TRBD2 agrees at 14 bases. V lost 4 bases, J lost 7 bases, and 3 bases stayed unmatched. The CDR3 length is 14 residues. Germline V gene lookup returns CDR1 SGHTA and CDR2 FQGNSA. This chain's CDR3 is CASSSRLAGGEQYF. Here the CDR3 DNA reads TGTGCCAGCAGCTCCCGACTAGCGGGGGGGGAGCAGTACTTC.

This clone was observed many times. The CDR3 sequence is CASSLVSLAGHEQYF. In DNA, the CDR3 is TGTGCCAGCAGCTTAGTGTCTCTAGCGGGTCACGAGCAGTACTTC. The chain recombines TRBV7-8 with TRBJ2-7, with TRBD2 matching over 8 bases. Germline V gene sequence: CDR1 SGHVS, CDR2 FQNEAQ. With 1 base clipped from V and 5 bases from J, the junction kept 7 bases outside the gene matches. This CDR3 spans 15 amino acids.

The CDR3 bases are TGTGCCAGCAGACCCCGACAGGTGCTCACTGAAGCTTTCTTT. Translation: CASRPRQVLTEAFF. The V and J genes are TRBV28 and TRBJ1-1; perhaps TRBD1 as D (6 bases). This CDR3 spans 14 amino acids. With 6 bases removed from V and 4 bases from J, the gap between germline ends came to 15 bases. The germline V gene has CDR1 MDHEN and CDR2 SYDVKM.

The chain carries TRBV25-1 and TRBJ2-7, with D tentatively TRBD1 (5 bases). Germline V gene lookup returns CDR1 MGHDK and CDR2 SYGVNS. V lost 4 bases and J lost 0, with 16 bases in between. The CDR3 spans 16 residues. The CDR3: CASSARQTPSSYEQYF. CDR3 sequence (DNA): TGTGCCAGCAGTGCCCGACAGACCCCATCCTCCTACGAGCAGTACTTC.

This clone was counted a few times. V and J are TRBV7-6 and TRBJ1-2; D uncertain. V was cut by 1 base and J by 7 bases, with 10 bases left in between. The CDR3 extends over 13 amino acids. Germline V gene sequence: CDR1 SGHVS, CDR2 FNYEAQ. The CDR3 here is CASSLVGVGGYTF. For the CDR3, the DNA is TGTGCCAGCAGCTTAGTGGGAGTCGGTGGCTACACCTTC.

The chain joins TRBV2 to TRBJ1-1; 7 nucleotides agree with TRBD1. The germline CDR1 and CDR2 sequences are SNHLY and FYNNEI. Trimming removed 2 bases from V and 4 bases from J; junction bases left unmatched: 10. This CDR3 contains 16 residues. Written as DNA, the CDR3 is TGTGCCAGCAGTGAATGGTTCGGGGCAGGGGGCACTGAAGCTTTCTTT. Amino acid sequence: CASSEWFGAGGTEAFF.

This rearrangement joins TRBV7-6 to TRBJ2-1; TRBD2 matches 11 bases. The CDR3 is 17 residues long. CDR1 is SGHVS, CDR2 FNYEAQ, per germline. V was pared by 2 bases and J by 2 bases, with 5 bases of the junction left unmatched. In nucleotides, the CDR3 is TGTGCCAGCAGCTTACGGCTGACTAGCGGGACCTACAATGAGCAGTTCTTC. It translates to CASSLRLTSGTYNEQFF.

This chain joins TRBV19 and TRBJ2-3; 11 nucleotides agree with TRBD2. This CDR3 comprises 16 residues. V shed 10 bases and J 6 bases; nucleotides not matched to a gene: 15. Germline CDR1 reads LNHDA; CDR2 reads SQIVND (reference sequence). The CDR3 nucleotides read TGTGCCACCAGACCGGGACTAGCGGCACCTTCGGATACGCAGTATTTT. Translated, it gives CATRPGLAAPSDTQYF. Combining the CDR3 with reference TRBV19 and TRBJ2-3 gives the whole variable domain DGGITQSPKYLFRKEGQNVTLSCEQNLNHDAMYWYRQDPGQGLRLIYYSQIVNDFQKGDIAEGYSVSREKKESFPLTVTSAQKNPTAFYLCATRPGLAAPSDTQYFGPGTRLTVL.

This rearrangement joins TRBV9 to TRBJ2-3; D is perhaps TRBD1 (7 bases). Looked up from germline, CDR1 is SGDLS and CDR2 is YYNGEE. The ends were cut back, 4 bases at V and 6 bases at J, with 15 bases in the middle. This CDR3 region has 14 residues. This CDR3 is CASSLWTGGDTQYF. CDR3 coding DNA: TGTGCCAGCAGCCTATGGACAGGAGGGGATACGCAGTATTTT.

Only one count was recorded for this clone. One junction end does not reproduce the germline sequence, and a read error may be involved. The V call is TRBV7-7, the J call TRBJ2-1; TRBD1 agrees at 8 bases. The CDR3 loop spans 15 amino acids. CDR1 is SSHAT, CDR2 FNYEAQ, per germline (reference sequence). CDR3 DNA: TGTGCTAGCAGCCCCGGGACAGGCGGTAACAATGAGCAGTTCTTC. It specifies CASSPGTGGNNEQFF.

The chain is built from TRBV25-1 and TRBJ1-1; 9 bases are shared with TRBD1. The germline V gene has CDR1 MGHDK and CDR2 SYGVNS. Losses at the gene ends were 4 bases for V and 4 bases for J; bases not matched to a gene: 4. The CDR3 runs 14 residues. The CDR3 here is CASSGGTGFTEAFF. The CDR3 region has the DNA TGTGCCAGCAGTGGCGGGACAGGGTTCACTGAAGCTTTCTTT.

The genes are TRBV7-8 and TRBJ1-3; D is perhaps TRBD1 (6 bases). Germline V gives CDR1 SGHVS, CDR2 FQNEAQ. This CDR3 has 16 amino acids. The ends were cut back, 1 base at V and 1 base at J, with 11 bases in the middle. CDR3 residues: CASSLVGGRSGNTIYF. The CDR3, as DNA: TGTGCCAGCAGCTTAGTTGGGGGCCGGTCTGGAAACACCATATATTTT.

This clone was seen a handful of times. The J gene is TRBJ2-3, the V gene TRBV6-5; a weak D match, TRBD2 (5 bases). Trimming removed 5 bases at V and 1 base at J, with 10 bases between. CDR3 length: 14 amino acids. Germline values: CDR1 MNHEY, CDR2 SVGAGI. This CDR3 reads CASSETGGTDTQYF. The DNA of the CDR3 is TGTGCCAGCAGTGAAACCGGGGGCACAGATACGCAGTATTTT.

This clone was seen a single time. The rearrangement links TRBV7-9 to TRBJ2-5; 12 bases fit TRBD2. Trimming took 5 bases from V and 2 from J; bases not matched to a gene: 9. Germline assignment: CDR1 SEHNR and CDR2 FQNEAQ (reference sequence). This CDR3 is built from 17 residues. CDR3 sequence (DNA): TGTGCCAGCAGCCCTAGCGGGAGGGGTAAACAACAAGAGACCCAGTACTTC. It codes for CASSPSGRGKQQETQYF.

The chain carries TRBV18 and TRBJ2-5; D unresolved. Trimming pared 1 base from V and 4 bases from J, leaving 13 bases between. The CDR3 is 15 amino acids. Per germline, CDR1 KGHSH and CDR2 LQKENI. This chain's CDR3 is CASSPRNLPGETQYF. Here the CDR3 DNA reads TGTGCCAGCTCACCACGTAACCTTCCGGGAGAGACCCAGTACTTC.